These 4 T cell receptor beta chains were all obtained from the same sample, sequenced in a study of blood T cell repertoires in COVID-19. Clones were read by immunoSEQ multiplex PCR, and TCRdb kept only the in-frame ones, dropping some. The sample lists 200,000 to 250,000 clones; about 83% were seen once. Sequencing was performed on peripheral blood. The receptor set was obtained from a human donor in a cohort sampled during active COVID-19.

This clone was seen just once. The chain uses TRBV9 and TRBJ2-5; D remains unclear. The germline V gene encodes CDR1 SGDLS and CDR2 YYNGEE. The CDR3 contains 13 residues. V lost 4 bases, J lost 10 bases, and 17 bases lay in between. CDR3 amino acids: CASSPPYPSDQYF. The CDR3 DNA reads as TGTGCCAGCAGCCCCCCCTATCCCAGCGACCAGTACTTC.

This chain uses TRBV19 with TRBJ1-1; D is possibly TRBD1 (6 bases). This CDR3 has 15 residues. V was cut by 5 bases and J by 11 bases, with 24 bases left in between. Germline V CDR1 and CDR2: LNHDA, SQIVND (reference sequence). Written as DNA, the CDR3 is TGTGCCAGTAGTCCGGGGGGGGCGGCTACCCCGGGCGCTTTCTTT. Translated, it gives CASSPGGAATPGAFF.

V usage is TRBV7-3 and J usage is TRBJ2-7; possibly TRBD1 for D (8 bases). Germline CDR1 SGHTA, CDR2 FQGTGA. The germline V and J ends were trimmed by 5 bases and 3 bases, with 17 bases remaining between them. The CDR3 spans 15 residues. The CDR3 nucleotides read TGTGCCAGCAGCCTCGACAGGGGAGGGGGCTACGAGCAGTACTTC. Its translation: CASSLDRGGGYEQYF.

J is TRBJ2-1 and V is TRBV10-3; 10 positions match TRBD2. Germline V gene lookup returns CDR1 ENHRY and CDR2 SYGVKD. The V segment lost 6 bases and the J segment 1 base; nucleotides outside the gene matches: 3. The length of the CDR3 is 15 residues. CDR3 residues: CAISPTSGSYNEQFF. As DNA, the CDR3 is TGTGCCATCAGCCCGACTAGCGGGTCCTACAATGAGCAGTTCTTC.